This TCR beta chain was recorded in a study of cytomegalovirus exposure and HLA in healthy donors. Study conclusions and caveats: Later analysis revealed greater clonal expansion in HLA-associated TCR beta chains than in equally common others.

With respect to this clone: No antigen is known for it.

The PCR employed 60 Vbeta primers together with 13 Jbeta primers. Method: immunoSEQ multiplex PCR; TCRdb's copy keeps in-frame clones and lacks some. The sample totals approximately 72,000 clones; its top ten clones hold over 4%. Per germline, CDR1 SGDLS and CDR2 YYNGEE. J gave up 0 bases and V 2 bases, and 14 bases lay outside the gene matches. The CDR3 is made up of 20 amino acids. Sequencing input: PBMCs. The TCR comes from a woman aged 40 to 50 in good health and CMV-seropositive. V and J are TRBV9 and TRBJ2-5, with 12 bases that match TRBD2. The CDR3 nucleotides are TGTGCCAGCAGCGTCAAAACCGGGACTAGCGGGTCTTCCAACCAAGAGACCCAGTACTTC. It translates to CASSVKTGTSGSSNQETQYF. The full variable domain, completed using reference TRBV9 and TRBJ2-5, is DSGVTQTPKHLITATGQRVTLRCSPRSGDLSVYWYQQSLDQGLQFLIQYYNGEERAKGNILERFSAQQFPDLHSELNLSSLELGDSALYFCASSVKTGTSGSSNQETQYFGPGTRLLVL.